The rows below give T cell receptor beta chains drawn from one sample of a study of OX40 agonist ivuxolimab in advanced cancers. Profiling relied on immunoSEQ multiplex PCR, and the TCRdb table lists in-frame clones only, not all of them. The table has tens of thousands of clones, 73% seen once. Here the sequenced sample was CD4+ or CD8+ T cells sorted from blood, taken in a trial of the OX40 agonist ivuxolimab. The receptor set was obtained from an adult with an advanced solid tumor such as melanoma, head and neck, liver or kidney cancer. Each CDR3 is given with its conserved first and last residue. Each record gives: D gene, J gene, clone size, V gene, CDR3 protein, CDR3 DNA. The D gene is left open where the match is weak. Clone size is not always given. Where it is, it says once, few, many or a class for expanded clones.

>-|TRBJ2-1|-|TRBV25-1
CASSELRGGLSSYNEQFF
TGTGCCAGCAGTGAATTGAGAGGCGGCTTGAGCTCCTACAATGAGCAGTTCTTC
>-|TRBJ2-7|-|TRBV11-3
CASSPDRSEQYF
TGTGCCAGCAGCCCCGACAGGAGCGAGCAGTACTTC
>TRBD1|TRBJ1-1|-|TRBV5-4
CASSGPETGGNTEAFF
TGTGCCAGCAGCGGACCAGAGACAGGGGGGAACACTGAAGCTTTCTTT
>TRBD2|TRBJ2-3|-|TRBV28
CASSFPRGEWGTDTQYF
TGTGCCAGCAGTTTCCCCCGGGGGGAATGGGGCACAGATACGCAGTATTTT
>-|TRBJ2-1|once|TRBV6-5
CASSIANEQFF
TGTGCCAGCAGTATAGCAAATGAGCAGTTCTTC
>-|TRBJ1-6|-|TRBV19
CASQSLVGDSPLHF
TGTGCCAGTCAAAGCTTGGTAGGGGATTCACCCCTCCACTTT
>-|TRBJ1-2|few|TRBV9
CASSVWGTPNYGYTF
TGTGCCAGCAGCGTGTGGGGGACTCCTAACTATGGCTACACCTTC
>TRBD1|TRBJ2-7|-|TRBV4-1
CASSQTGTGAYEQYF
TGCGCCAGCAGCCAAACCGGGACAGGGGCGTACGAGCAGTACTTC
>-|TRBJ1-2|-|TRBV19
CASSIVTGGASGYTF
TGTGCCAGTAGTATAGTTACGGGGGGCGCGAGCGGCTACACCTTC
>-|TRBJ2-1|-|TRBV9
CASSGGSSYNEQFF
TGTGCCAGCAGCGGGGGGAGCTCCTACAATGAGCAGTTCTTC
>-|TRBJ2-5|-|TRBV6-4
CARGGEETQYF
TGTGCCAGAGGGGGGGAAGAGACCCAGTACTTC
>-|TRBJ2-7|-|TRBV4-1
CASSQVTQGGTSYEQYF
TGCGCCAGCAGCCAAGTTACACAGGGGGGGACCTCCTACGAGCAGTACTTC
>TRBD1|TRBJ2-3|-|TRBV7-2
CASRPGGGDTTSYTQYF
TGTGCCAGCAGACCAGGGGGCGGGGACACCACCTCATATACGCAGTATTTT
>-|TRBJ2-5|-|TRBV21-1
CASSILSPGTGAQETQYF
TGTGCCAGCAGCATTCTCTCCCCCGGGACAGGGGCTCAAGAGACCCAGTACTTC
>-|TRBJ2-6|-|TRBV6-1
CASSVYYSGANVLTF
TGTGCCAGCAGTGTTTATTACTCTGGGGCCAACGTCCTGACTTTC
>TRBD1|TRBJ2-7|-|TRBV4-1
CASSLAGQAGPKYF
TGTGCCAGCAGCCTTGCCGGACAGGCCGGTCCTAAGTACTTC
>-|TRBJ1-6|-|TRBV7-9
CASSSDRQSSYNSPLHF
TGTGCCAGCAGCTCAGATAGACAGAGCTCCTATAATTCACCCCTCCACTTT
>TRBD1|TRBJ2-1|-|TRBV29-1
CSVTGEVYNEQFF
TGCAGCGTGACAGGGGAAGTCTACAATGAGCAGTTCTTC
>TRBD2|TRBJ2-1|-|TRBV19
CATTASGSYNEQFF
TGTGCCACTACGGCTAGCGGGAGTTACAATGAGCAGTTCTTC
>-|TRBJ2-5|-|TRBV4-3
CASSQRLGGQETQYF
TGCGCCAGCAGCCAGCGTTTGGGGGGACAAGAGACCCAGTACTTC
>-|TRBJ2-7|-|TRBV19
CASSDGWGSYEQYF
TGTGCCAGTAGCGACGGGTGGGGGTCCTACGAGCAGTACTTC
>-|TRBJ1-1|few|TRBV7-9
CASSLTDNTEAFF
TGTGCCAGCAGCTTGACAGATAACACTGAAGCTTTCTTT
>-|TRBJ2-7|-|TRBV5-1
CASSLDLVGEQYF
TGCGCCAGCAGCCTGGACTTAGTGGGAGAGCAGTACTTC
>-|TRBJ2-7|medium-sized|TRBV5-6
CASSFARYGEQYF
TGTGCCAGCAGCTTCGCCAGGTATGGCGAGCAGTACTTC
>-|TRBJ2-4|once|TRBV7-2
CASSLILFMYGPGGNIQYF
TGTGCCAGCAGCTTAATCCTCTTCATGTATGGCCCCGGAGGGAACATTCAGTACTTC
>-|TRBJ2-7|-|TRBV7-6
CASSLDEDQRAYEQYF
TGTGCCAGCAGCTTAGATGAGGACCAAAGAGCCTACGAGCAGTACTTC
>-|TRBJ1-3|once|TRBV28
CASSFLRGLSGNTIYF
TGTGCCAGCAGCTTCCTAAGGGGCCTCTCTGGAAACACCATATATTTT